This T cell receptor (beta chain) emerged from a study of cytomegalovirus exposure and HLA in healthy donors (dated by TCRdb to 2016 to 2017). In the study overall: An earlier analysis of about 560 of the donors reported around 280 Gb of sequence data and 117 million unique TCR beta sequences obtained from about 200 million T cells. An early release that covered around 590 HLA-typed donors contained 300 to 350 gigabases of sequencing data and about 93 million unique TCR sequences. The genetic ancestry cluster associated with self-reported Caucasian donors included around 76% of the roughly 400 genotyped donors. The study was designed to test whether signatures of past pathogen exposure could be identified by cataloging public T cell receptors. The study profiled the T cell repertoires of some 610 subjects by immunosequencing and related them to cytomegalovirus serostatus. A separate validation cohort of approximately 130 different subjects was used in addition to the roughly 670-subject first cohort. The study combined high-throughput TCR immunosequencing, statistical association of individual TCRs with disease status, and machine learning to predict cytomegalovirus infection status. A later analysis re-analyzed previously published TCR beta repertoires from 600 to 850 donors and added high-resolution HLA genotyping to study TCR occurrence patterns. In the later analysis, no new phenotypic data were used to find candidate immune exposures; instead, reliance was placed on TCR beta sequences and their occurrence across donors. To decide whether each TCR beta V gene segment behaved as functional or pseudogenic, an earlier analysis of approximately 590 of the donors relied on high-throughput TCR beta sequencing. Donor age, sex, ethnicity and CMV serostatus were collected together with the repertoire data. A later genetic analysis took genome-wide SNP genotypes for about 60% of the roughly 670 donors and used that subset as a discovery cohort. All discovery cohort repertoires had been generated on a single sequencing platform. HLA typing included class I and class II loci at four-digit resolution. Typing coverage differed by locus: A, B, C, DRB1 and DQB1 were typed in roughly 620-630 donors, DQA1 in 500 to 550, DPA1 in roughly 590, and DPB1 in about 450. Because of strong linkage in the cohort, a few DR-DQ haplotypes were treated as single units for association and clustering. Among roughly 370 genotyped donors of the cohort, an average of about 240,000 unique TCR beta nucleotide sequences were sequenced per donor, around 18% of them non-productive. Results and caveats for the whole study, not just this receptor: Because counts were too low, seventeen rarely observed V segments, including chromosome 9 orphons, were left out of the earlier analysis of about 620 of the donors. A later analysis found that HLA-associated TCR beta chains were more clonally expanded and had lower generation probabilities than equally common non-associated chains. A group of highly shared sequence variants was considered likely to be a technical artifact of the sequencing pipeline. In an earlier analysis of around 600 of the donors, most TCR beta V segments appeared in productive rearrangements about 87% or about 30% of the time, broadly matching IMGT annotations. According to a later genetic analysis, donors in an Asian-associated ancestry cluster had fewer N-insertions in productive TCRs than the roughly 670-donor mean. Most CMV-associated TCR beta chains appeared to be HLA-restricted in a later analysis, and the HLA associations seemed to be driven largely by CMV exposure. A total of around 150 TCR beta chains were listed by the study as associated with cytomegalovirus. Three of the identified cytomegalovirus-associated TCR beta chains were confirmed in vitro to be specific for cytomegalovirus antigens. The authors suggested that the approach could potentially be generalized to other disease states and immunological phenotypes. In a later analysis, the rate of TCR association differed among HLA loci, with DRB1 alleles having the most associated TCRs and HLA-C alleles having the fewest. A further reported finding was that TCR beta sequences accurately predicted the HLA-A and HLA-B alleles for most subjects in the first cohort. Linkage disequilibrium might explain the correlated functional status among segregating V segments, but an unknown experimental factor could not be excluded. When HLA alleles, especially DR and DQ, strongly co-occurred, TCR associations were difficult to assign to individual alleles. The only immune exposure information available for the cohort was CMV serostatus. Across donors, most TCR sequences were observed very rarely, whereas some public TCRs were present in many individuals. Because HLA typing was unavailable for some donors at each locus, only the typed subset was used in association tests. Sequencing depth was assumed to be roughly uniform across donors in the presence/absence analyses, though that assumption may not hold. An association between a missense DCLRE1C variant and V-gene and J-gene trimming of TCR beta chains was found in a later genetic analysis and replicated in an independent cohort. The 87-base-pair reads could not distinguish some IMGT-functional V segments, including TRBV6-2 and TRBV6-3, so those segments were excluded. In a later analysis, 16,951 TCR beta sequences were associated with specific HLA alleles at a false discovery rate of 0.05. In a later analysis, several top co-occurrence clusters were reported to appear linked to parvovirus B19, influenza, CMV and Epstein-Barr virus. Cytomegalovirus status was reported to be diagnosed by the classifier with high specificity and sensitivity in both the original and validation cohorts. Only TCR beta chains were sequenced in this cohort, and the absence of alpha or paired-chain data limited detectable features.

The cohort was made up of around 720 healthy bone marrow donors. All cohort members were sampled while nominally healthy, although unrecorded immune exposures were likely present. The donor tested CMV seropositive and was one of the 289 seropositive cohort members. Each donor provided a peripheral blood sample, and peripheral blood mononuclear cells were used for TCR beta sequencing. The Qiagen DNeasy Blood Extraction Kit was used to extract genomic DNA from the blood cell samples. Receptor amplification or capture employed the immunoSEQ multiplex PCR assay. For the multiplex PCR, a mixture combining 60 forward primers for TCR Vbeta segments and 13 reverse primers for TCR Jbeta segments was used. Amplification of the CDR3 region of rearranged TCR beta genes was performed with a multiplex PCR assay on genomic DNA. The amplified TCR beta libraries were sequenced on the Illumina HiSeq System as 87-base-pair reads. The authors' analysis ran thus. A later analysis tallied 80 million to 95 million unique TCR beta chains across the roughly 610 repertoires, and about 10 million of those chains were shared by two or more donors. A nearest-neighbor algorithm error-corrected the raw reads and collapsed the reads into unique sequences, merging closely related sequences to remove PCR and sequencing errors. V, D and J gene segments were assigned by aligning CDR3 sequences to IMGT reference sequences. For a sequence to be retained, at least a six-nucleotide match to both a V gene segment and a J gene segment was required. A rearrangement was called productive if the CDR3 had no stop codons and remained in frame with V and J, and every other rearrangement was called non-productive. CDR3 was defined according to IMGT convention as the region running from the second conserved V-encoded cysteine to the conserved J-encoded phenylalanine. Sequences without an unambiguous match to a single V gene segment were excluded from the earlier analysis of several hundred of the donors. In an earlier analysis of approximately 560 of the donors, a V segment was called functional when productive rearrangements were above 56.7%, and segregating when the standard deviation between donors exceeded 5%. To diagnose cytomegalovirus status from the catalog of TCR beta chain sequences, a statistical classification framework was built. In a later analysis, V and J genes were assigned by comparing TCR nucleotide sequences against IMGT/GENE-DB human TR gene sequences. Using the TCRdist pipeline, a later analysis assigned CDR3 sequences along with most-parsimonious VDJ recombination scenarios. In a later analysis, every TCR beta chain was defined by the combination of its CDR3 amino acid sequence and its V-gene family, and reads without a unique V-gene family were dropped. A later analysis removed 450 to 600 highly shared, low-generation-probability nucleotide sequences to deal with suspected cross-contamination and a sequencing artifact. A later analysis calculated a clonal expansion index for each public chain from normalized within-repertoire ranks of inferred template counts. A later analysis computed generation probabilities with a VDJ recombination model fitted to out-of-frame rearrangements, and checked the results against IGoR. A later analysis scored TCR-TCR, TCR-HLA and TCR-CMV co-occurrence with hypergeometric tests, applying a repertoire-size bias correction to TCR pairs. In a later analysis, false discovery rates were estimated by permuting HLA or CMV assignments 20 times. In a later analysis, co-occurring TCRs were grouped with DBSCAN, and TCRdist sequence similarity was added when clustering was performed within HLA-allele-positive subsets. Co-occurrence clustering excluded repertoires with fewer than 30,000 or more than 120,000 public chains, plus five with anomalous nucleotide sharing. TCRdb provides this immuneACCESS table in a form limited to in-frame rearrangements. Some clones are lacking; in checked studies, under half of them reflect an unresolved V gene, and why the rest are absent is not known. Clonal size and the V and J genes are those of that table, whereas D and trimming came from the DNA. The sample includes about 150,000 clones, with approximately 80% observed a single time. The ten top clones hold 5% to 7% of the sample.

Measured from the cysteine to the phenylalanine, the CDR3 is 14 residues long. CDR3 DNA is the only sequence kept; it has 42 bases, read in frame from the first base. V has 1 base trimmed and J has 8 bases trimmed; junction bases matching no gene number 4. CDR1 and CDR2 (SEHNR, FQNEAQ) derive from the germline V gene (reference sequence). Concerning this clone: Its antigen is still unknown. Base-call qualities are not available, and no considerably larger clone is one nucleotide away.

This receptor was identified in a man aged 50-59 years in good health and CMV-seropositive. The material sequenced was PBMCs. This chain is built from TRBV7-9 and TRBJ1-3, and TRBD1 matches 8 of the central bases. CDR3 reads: CASSLGRGLDTIYF. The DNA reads TGTGCCAGCAGCTTAGGCAGGGGGCTGGACACCATATATTTT.